This TCR beta chain was identified in a study of T cell repertoires in cytomegalovirus infection (dated by TCRdb to between 2018 and 2021). With regard to the full study: The peptide stimulations were aimed at well-studied HLA-B-restricted epitopes as well as recently identified HLA-C-restricted CMV epitopes, whose presentation resists viral immunomodulation. Because public TCR beta signatures pointed to carriage of CMV infection together with the matching HLA type, the HLA type of each donor mattered for the analysis.

This clonotype came up many times. Its antigen is still unknown. No qualities accompany the bases; no much larger clone lies one base away. V and J are truncated by 4 bases and 4 bases respectively, leaving an intervening sequence of 5 bases. Measured from the cysteine to the phenylalanine, the CDR3 is 12 residues long. Only the CDR3 DNA is retained, 36 bases long and in frame from the first base. The germline V gene supplies CDR1 SGHNT and CDR2 YENEEA. TCRdb records Illumina HiSeq 1500 as the sequencer. TCRdb reprocessed the public reads (quality trimming at Q25 with fastp, clone calling with MiXCR) and kept in-frame beta chains. Every entry covers one CDR3 protein and lists the most common genes and DNA from its rows. The sample records about 120,000 distinct CDR3 sequences, 30% to 35% of which are singletons. The ten largest make up 40% to 45% of the sample. What the work shows at the level of the full study, not this receptor alone: In both this cohort and an independent cohort of some 370 donors, the cumulative frequency of public TCR beta family members distinguished carriers of CMV infection plus the relevant HLA type. The ex vivo response was dominated by HLA-C-restricted CMV-specific TCR beta clonotypes, which also provided the single most frequent clonotype in two of eight donors.

The treatment or condition label, read with the paper, signifies: in vitro stimulation with specific CMV peptide epitopes to enrich CMV-specific T cells. Recombination joined TRBV11-3 with TRBJ2-1; too little of a D gene remains to name it. The clonotype was recovered from a human donor in good health (CMV status not recorded). Some clones in this sample may be carry-over from other donors' samples. The sample in question was CD8+ T cells from cultured PBMCs, obtained from culture after CMV antigen stimulation. The encoded CDR3 is CASSSRYNEQFF. In nucleotides, the sequence is TGTGCCAGCAGCTCCAGGTACAATGAGCAGTTCTTC.